The present T cell receptor beta chain was sequenced within a study of T-cell memory formation after mild COVID-19. Findings of the study overall: The study detected some responding clones in pre-infection memory, suggesting cross-reactive memory joined. The study found balanced CD4/CD8 in clones contracting day 15 to 85 and a CD4+ lean in later expanders.

This clonotype came up a few times. No antigen is known for it. One entry per CDR3 protein, called by TCRdb with MiXCR from the 5' RACE reads. This table has some 190,000 distinct CDR3 sequences, 15% to 20% appearing once. The receptor's source is an adult woman who had mild COVID-19 (a few samples of this study predate the infection). Cell type and time point are not known. The specimen sequenced was PBMCs or a T cell subset sorted from them (not recorded which).

The CDR3 reads CASSSVNREGEAFF. The CDR3 nucleotides read TGTGCCAGCAGCTCCGTGAACAGGGAAGGTGAAGCTTTCTTT. The V call is TRBV11-2, the J call TRBJ1-1, with D perhaps TRBD1 (6 bases). Deletions cut 4 bases from V and 7 bases from J, with 16 bases between. The germline V gene has CDR1 SGHAT and CDR2 FQNNGV. The CDR3 loop spans 14 amino acids. Drawing the rest from reference TRBV11-2 and TRBJ1-1, the complete variable domain is EAGVAQSPRYKIIEKRQSVAFWCNPISGHATLYWYQQILGQGPKLLIQFQNNGVVDDSQLPKDRFSAERLKGVDSTLKIQPAKLEDSAVYLCASSSVNREGEAFFGQGTRLTVV.